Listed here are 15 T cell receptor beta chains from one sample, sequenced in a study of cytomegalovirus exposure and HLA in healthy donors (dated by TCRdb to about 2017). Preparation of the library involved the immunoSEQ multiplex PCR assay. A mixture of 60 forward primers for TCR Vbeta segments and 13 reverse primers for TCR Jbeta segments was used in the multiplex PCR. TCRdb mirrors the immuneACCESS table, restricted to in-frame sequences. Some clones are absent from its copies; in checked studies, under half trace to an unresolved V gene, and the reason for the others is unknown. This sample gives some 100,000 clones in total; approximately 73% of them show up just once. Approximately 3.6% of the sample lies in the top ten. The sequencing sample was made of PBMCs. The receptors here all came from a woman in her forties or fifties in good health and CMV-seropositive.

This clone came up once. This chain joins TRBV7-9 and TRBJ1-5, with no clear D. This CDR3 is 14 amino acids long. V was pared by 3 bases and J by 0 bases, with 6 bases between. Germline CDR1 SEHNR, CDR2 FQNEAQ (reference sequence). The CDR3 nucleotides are TGTGCCAGCAGCTTCAGCGATAGCAATCAGCCCCAGCATTTT. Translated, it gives CASSFSDSNQPQHF. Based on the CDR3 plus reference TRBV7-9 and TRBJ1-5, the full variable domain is DTGVSQNPRHKITKRGQNVTFRCDPISEHNRLYWYRQTLGQGPEFLTYFQNEAQLEKSRLLSDRFSAERPKGSFSTLEIQRTEQGDSAMYLCASSFSDSNQPQHFGDGTRLSIL.

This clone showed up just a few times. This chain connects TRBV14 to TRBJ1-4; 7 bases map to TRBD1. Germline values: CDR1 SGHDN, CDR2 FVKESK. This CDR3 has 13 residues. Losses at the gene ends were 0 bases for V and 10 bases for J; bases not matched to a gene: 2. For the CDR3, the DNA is TGTGCCAGCAGCCAAGATAACAGGGGAAAACTGTTTTTT. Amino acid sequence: CASSQDNRGKLFF.

CDR3 DNA: TGTGCCAGCAGTGAAGCGCAGGTTCAGCCCCAGCATTTT. Amino acid sequence: CASSEAQVQPQHF. This chain links TRBV2 with TRBJ1-5, with D uncertain. With 0 bases removed from V and 6 bases from J, the gap between germline ends came to 6 bases. The length of the CDR3 is 13 residues. CDR1 and CDR2 (germline): SNHLY, FYNNEI.

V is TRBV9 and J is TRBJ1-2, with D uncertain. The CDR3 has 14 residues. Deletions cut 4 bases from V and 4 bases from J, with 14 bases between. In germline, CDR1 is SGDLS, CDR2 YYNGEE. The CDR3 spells CASSPRSDFYGYTF. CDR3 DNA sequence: TGTGCCAGCAGCCCCCGTAGTGATTTCTATGGCTACACCTTC.

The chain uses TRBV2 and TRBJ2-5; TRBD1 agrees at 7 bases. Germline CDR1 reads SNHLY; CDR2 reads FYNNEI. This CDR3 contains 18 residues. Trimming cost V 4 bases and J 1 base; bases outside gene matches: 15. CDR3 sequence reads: CASSVQGSRRNRQETQYF. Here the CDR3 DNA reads TGTGCCAGCAGTGTACAGGGGTCGAGGCGAAACCGCCAAGAGACCCAGTACTTC.

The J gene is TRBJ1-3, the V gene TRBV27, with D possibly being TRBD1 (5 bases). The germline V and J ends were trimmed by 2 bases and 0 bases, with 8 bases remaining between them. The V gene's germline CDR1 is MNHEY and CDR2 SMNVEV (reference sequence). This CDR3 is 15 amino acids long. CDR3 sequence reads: CASSLRGSSGNTIYF. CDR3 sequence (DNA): TGTGCCAGCAGTTTAAGGGGAAGCTCTGGAAACACCATATATTTT.

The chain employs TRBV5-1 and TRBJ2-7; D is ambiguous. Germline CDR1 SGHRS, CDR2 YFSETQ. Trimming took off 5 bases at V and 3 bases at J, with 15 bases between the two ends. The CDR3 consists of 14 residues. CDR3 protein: CASRGPRFDYEQYF. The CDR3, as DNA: TGCGCCAGCAGAGGTCCGCGGTTCGACTACGAGCAGTACTTC.

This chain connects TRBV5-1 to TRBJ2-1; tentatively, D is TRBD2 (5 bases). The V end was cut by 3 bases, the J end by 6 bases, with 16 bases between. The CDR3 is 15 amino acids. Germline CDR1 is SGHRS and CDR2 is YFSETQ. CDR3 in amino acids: CASSSLAFYRNEQFF. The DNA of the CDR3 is TGCGCCAGCAGCTCCCTAGCATTCTACCGCAATGAGCAGTTCTTC.

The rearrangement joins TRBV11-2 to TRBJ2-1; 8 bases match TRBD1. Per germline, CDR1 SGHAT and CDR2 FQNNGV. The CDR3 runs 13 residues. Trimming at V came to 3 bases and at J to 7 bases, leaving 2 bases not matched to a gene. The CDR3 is CASSLTGVNEQFF. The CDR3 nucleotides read TGTGCCAGCAGCTTGACAGGGGTAAATGAGCAGTTCTTC.

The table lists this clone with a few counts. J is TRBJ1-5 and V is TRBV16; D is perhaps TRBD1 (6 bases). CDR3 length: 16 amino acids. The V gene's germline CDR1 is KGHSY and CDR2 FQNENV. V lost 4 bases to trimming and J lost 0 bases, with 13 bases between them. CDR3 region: CASSLQWTDSNQPQHF. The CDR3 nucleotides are TGTGCCAGCAGCCTACAATGGACAGATAGCAATCAGCCCCAGCATTTT.

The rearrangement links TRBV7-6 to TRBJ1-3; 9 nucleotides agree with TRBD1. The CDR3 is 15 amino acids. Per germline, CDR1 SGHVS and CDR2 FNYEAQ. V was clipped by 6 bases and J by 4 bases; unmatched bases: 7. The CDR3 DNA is TGTGCCAGCAGTTACGGGACAGGGAAAGGAAACACCATATATTTT. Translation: CASSYGTGKGNTIYF.

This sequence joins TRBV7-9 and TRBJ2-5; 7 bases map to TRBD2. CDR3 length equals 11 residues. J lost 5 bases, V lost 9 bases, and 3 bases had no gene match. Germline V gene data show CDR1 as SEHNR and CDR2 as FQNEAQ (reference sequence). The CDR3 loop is CASGREETQYF. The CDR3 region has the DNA TGTGCCAGTGGGCGGGAGGAGACCCAGTACTTC. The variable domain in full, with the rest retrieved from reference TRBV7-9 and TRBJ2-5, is DTGVSQNPRHKITKRGQNVTFRCDPISEHNRLYWYRQTLGQGPEFLTYFQNEAQLEKSRLLSDRFSAERPKGSFSTLEIQRTEQGDSAMYLCASGREETQYFGPGTRLLVL.

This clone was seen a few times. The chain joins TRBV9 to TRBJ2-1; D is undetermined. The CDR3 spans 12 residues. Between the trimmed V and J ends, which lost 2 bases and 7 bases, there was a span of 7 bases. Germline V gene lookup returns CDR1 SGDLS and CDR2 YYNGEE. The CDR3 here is CASSVRENEQFF. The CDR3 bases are TGTGCCAGCAGCGTCCGAGAAAATGAGCAGTTCTTC. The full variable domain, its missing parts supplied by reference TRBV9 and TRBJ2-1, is DSGVTQTPKHLITATGQRVTLRCSPRSGDLSVYWYQQSLDQGLQFLIQYYNGEERAKGNILERFSAQQFPDLHSELNLSSLELGDSALYFCASSVRENEQFFGPGTRLTVL.

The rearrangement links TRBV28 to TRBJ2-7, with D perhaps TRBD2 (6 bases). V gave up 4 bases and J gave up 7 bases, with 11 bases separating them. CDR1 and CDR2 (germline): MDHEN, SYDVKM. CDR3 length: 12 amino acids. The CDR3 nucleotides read TGTGCCAGCAGTTCGGGGGTGCAAGAGCAGTACTTC. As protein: CASSSGVQEQYF.

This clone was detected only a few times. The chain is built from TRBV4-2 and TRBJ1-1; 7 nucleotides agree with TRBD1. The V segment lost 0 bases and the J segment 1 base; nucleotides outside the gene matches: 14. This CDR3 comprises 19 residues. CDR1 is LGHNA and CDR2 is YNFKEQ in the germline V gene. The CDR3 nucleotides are TGTGCCAGCAGCCAAGAAGATGAGGGGGCGAGGGATGGGAACACTGAAGCTTTCTTT. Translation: CASSQEDEGARDGNTEAFF.